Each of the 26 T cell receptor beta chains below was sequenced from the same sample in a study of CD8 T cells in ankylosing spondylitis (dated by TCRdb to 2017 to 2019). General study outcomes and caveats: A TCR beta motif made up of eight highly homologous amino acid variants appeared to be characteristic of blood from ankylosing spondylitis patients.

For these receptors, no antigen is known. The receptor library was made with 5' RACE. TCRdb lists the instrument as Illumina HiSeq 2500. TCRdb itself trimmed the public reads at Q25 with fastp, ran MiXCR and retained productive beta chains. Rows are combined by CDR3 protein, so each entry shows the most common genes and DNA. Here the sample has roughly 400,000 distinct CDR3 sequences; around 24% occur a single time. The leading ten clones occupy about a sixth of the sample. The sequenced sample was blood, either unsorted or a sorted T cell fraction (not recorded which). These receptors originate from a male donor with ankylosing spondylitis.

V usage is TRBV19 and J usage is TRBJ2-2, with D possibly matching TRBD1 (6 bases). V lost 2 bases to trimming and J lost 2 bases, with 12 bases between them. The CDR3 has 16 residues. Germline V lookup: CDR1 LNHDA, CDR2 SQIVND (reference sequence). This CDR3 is CASSIFGQINTGELFF. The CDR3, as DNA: TGTGCCAGTAGTATATTCGGACAGATTAACACCGGGGAGCTGTTTTTT.

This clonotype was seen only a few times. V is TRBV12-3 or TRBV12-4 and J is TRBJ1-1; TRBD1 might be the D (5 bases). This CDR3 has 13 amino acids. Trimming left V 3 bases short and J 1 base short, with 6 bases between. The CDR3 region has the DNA TGTGCCAGCAGTTTCCAGGGGAACACTGAAGCTTTCTTT. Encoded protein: CASSFQGNTEAFF.

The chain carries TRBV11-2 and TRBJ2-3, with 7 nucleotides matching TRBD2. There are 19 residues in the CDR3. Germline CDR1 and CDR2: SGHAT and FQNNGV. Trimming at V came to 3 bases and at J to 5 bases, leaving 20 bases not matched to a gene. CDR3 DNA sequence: TGTGCCAGCAGCTTCGATGGGCTAGCGGAAGTTCGGGAAGGAGATACGCAGTATTTT. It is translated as CASSFDGLAEVREGDTQYF. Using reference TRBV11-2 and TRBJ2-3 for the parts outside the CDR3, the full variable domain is EAGVAQSPRYKIIEKRQSVAFWCNPISGHATLYWYQQILGQGPKLLIQFQNNGVVDDSQLPKDRFSAERLKGVDSTLKIQPAKLEDSAVYLCASSFDGLAEVREGDTQYFGPGTRLTVL.

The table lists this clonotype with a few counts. This CDR3 is CASSAGRYSNQPQHF. In nucleotides, the CDR3 is TGTGCCAGCAGTGCCGGACGGTATAGCAATCAGCCCCAGCATTTT. The chain couples TRBV6-2 or TRBV6-3 to TRBJ1-5, with no clear D. The CDR3 consists of 15 residues. Trimming removed 5 bases from V and 0 bases from J, with 11 bases in between. CDR1 and CDR2 (germline): MNHEY, SVGEGT.

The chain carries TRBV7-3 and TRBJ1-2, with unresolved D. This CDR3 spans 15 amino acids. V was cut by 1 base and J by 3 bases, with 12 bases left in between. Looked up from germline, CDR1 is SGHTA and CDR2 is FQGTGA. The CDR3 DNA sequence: TGTGCCAGCAGCTTAAATGGAAGGCAGGACTATGGCTACACCTTC. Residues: CASSLNGRQDYGYTF.

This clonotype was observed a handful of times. CDR3 loop: CASSLGRTGRETQYF. CDR3 bases: TGTGCCAGCAGCTTAGGTCGTACAGGGCGAGAGACCCAGTACTTC. V gene TRBV13 combines with J gene TRBJ2-5; D perhaps matches TRBD1 (6 bases). The ends were cut back, 0 bases at V and 4 bases at J, with 12 bases in the middle. This CDR3 spans 15 amino acids. Per germline, CDR1 PRHDT and CDR2 FYEKMQ (reference sequence).

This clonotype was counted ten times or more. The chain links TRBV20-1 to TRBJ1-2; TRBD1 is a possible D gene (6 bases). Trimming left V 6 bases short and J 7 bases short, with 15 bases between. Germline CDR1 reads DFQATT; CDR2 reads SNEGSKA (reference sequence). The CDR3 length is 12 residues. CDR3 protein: CSAGGRGPGYTF. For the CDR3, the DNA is TGCAGTGCAGGGGGTAGGGGTCCTGGCTACACCTTC.

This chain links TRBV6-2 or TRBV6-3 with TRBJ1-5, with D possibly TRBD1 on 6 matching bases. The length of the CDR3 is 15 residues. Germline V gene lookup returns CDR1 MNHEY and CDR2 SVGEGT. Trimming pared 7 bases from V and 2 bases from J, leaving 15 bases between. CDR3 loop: CASNSGAGGNQPQHF. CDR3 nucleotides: TGTGCCAGCAATTCAGGGGCGGGAGGCAATCAGCCCCAGCATTTT.

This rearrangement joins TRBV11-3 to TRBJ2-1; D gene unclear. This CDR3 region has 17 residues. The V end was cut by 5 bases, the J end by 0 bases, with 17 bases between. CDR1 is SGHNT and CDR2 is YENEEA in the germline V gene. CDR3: CASSPPPTYYSYNEQFF. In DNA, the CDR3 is TGTGCCAGCAGCCCCCCGCCGACCTACTACTCCTACAATGAGCAGTTCTTC.

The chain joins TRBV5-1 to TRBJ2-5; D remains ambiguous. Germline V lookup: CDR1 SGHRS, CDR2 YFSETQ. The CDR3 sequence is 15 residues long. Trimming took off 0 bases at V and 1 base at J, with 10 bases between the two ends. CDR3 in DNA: TGCGCCAGCAGCTTGGGGGCAGCCGCCCAAGAGACCCAGTACTTC. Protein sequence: CASSLGAAAQETQYF.

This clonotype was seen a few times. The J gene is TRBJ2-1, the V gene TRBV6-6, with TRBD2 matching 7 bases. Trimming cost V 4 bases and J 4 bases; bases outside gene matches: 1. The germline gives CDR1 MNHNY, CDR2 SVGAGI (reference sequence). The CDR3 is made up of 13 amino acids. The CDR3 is CASSSSGYNEQFF. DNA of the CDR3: TGTGCCAGCAGTTCTAGCGGTTACAATGAGCAGTTCTTC.

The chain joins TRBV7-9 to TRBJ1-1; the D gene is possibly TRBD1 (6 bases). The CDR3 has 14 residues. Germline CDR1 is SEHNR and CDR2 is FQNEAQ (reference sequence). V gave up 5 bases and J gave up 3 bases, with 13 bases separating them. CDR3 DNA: TGTGCCAGCAGCCCCCGGACAGATTACACTGAAGCTTTCTTT. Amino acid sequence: CASSPRTDYTEAFF.

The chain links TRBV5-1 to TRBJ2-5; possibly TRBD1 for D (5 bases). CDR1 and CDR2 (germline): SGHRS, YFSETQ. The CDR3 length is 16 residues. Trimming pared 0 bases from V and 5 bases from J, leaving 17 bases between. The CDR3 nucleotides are TGCGCCAGCAGCTTGGCCTACGTGCAGGGTGGGGAGACCCAGTACTTC. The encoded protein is CASSLAYVQGGETQYF. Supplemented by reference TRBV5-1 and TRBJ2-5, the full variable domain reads KAGVTQTPRYLIKTRGQQVTLSCSPISGHRSVSWYQQTPGQGLQFLFEYFSETQRNKGNFPGRFSGRQFSNSRSEMNVSTLELGDSALYLCASSLAYVQGGETQYFGPGTRLLVL.

The CDR3 sequence: CASSPKTGREEAFF. In DNA, the CDR3 is TGTGCCAGCAGTCCTAAAACAGGAAGGGAAGAAGCTTTCTTT. This sequence joins TRBV12-3 or TRBV12-4 and TRBJ1-1, with D maybe TRBD1 (5 bases). The CDR3 has 14 amino acids. Deletions cut 5 bases from V and 8 bases from J, with 18 bases between.

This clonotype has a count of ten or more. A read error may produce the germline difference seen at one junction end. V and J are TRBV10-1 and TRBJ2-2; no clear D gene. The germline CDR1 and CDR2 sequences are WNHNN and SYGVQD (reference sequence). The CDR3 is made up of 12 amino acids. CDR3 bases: TGTGCCAGCAGCGAGAACACCGGGGAGCTGTTTTTT. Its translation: CASSENTGELFF.

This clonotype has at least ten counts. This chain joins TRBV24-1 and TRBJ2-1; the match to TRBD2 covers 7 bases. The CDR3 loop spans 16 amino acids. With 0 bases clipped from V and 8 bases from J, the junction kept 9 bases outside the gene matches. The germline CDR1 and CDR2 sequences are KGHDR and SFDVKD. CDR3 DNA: TGTGCCACCAGTGATTTGGCTGTGGAAGGGAGGGATGAGCAGTTCTTC. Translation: CATSDLAVEGRDEQFF.

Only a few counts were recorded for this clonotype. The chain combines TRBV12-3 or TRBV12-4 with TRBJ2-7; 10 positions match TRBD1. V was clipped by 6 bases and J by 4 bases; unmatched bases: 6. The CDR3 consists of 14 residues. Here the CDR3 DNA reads TGTGCCAGCAGAAGGACAGGGGGGGAGTACGAGCAGTACTTC. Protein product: CASRRTGGEYEQYF.

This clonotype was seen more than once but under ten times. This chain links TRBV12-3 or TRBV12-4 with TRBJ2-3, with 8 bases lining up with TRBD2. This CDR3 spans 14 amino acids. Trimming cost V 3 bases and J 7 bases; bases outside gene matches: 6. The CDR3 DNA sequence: TGTGCCAGCAGTTTCGATCTAGCGGGTAATACGCAGTATTTT. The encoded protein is CASSFDLAGNTQYF.

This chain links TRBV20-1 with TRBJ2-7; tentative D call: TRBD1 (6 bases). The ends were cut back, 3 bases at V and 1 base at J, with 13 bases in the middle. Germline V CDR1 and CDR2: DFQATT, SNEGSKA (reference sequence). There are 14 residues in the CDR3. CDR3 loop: CSARRRQVSYEQYF. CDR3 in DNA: TGCAGTGCTAGGAGGAGACAGGTTTCCTACGAGCAGTACTTC.

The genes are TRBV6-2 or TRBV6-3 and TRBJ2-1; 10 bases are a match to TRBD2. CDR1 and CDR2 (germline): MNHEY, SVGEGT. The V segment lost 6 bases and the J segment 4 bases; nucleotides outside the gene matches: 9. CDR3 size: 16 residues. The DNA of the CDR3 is TGTGCCAGCAGCCCAATTAGCGGGAGGTCGTACAATGAGCAGTTCTTC. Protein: CASSPISGRSYNEQFF.

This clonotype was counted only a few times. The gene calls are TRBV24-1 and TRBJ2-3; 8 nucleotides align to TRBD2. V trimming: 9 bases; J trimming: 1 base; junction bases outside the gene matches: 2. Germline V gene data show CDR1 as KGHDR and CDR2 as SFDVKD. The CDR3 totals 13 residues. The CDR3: CATGREGTDTQYF. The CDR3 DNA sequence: TGTGCCACCGGGCGGGAGGGCACAGATACGCAGTATTTT.

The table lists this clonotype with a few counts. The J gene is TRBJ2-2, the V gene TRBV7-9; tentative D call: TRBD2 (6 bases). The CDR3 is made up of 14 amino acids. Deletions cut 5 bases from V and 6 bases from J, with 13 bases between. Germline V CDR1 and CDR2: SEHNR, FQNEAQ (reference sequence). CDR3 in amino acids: CASSLGGLAGELFF. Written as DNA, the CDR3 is TGTGCCAGCAGCCTTGGAGGGCTGGCCGGGGAGCTGTTTTTT.

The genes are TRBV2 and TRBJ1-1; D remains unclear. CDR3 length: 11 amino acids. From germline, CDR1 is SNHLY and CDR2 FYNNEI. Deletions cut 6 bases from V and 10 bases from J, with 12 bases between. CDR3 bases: TGTGCCAGCAGCGCCGACAAGCGAGCTTTCTTT. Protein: CASSADKRAFF.

The CDR3, as DNA: TGTGCCAGCAGTTACACCAGACAGAAGGCCTATAGCAATCAGCCCCAGCATTTT. This translates into CASSYTRQKAYSNQPQHF. V gene TRBV6-2 or TRBV6-3 combines with J gene TRBJ1-5, with TRBD1 as a possible D gene (5 bases). Per the germline V gene, CDR1 is MNHEY and CDR2 is SVGEGT. The CDR3 extends over 18 amino acids. The V end lost 2 bases, the J end lost 0 bases, and 17 bases lay between the germline ends.

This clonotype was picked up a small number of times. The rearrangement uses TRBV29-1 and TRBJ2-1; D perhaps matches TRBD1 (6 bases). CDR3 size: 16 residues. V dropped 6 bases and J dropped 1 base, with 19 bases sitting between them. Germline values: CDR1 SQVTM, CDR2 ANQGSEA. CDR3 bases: TGCAGCGTAACAGGGAACAGGGTGAGGTCCTACAATGAGCAGTTCTTC. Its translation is CSVTGNRVRSYNEQFF.

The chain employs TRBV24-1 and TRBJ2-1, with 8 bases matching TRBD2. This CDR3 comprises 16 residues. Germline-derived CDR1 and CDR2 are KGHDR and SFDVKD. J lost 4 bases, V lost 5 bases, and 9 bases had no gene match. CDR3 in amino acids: CATSGARASGYNEQFF. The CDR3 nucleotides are TGTGCCACCAGTGGTGCAAGGGCTAGCGGGTACAATGAGCAGTTCTTC.